The 2 T cell receptor beta chains below all came from one sample that was sequenced in a study of control samples from healthy donors and cancer patients. This table comes from immunoSEQ multiplex PCR, and its TCRdb copy is limited to in-frame clones, with some not included. The sample lists about 120,000 clones; over 75% were seen once. The sample was blood. The source of these receptors is a man in his forties or fifties in good health.

V is TRBV7-8 and J is TRBJ2-2, with D unresolved. V was clipped by 0 bases and J by 5 bases, with 7 bases between them. Germline lookup yields CDR1 SGHVS and CDR2 FQNEAQ. This CDR3 has 14 amino acids. CDR3 DNA sequence: TGTGCCAGCAGCTTAGCGTCGGAAACCGGGGAGCTGTTTTTT. Residues: CASSLASETGELFF.

The J gene is TRBJ2-5, the V gene TRBV5-1; 8 nucleotides agree with TRBD1. This CDR3 is 15 amino acids long. J gave up 3 bases and V 2 bases, and 6 bases lay outside the gene matches. CDR1 SGHRS and CDR2 YFSETQ come from the germline V gene. The CDR3 DNA reads TGCGCCAGCAGCTTAGTACCGGACAGGGAAGAGACCCAGTACTTC. Translated, it gives CASSLVPDREETQYF.